The 8 T cell receptor beta chains in this list originate from one sample, sequenced in a study of shared clonotypes between healthy human individuals. This table comes from immunoSEQ multiplex PCR, and its TCRdb copy is limited to in-frame clones, with some not included. Among 2 million to 2.5 million clones listed, approximately 95% were seen once. The sequenced sample was naive CD4+ T cells sorted from blood. As to subset: CD45RA+ positively selected. The receptors derive from a man aged 18 to 35 in good health.

The gene calls are TRBV7-2 and TRBJ1-2, with D unclear. The CDR3 length is 14 residues. V was shortened by 1 base and J by 4 bases, with 10 bases between the two germline ends. Germline loops: CDR1 SGHTA, CDR2 FQGNSA. As DNA, the CDR3 is TGTGCCAGCAGCTTAGAACTTGGTTTCTATGGCTACACCTTC. This codes for CASSLELGFYGYTF.

The gene calls are TRBV28 and TRBJ1-3; 8 positions agree with TRBD1. The CDR3 runs to 14 residues. V dropped 7 bases and J dropped 4; count of bases not matched to a gene: 6. Germline V gives CDR1 MDHEN, CDR2 SYDVKM. This CDR3 reads CASIPGGSGNTIYF. CDR3 nucleotide sequence: TGTGCCAGCATACCAGGGGGCTCGGGAAACACCATATATTTT.

The chain has TRBV11-2 and TRBJ2-7; 10 positions agree with TRBD2. This CDR3 has 15 residues. Per germline, CDR1 SGHAT and CDR2 FQNNGV. Trimming removed 5 bases from V and 5 bases from J; junction bases left unmatched: 9. The DNA for the CDR3 is TGTGCCAGCAGCCCGCTAGCGGGAGAGTTCCACGAGCAGTACTTC. This encodes CASSPLAGEFHEQYF. Full variable domain (rest looked up from reference TRBV11-2 and TRBJ2-7): EAGVAQSPRYKIIEKRQSVAFWCNPISGHATLYWYQQILGQGPKLLIQFQNNGVVDDSQLPKDRFSAERLKGVDSTLKIQPAKLEDSAVYLCASSPLAGEFHEQYFGPGTRLTVT.

The chain has TRBV19 and TRBJ2-7; 7 bases line up with TRBD1. Germline V gene sequence: CDR1 LNHDA, CDR2 SQIVND (reference sequence). Trimming cost V 4 bases and J 0 bases; bases outside gene matches: 9. CDR3 length: 16 amino acids. CDR3 in amino acids: CASSTASTGFSYEQYF. CDR3 bases: TGTGCCAGTAGTACCGCCTCGACAGGGTTCTCCTACGAGCAGTACTTC.

This chain links TRBV30 with TRBJ1-2; tentative D call: TRBD1 (5 bases). Germline CDR1 GTSNPN, CDR2 SVGIG (reference sequence). CDR3 length: 12 amino acids. The CDR3 loop reads CAYRQINYGYTF. In nucleotides, the CDR3 is TGTGCATATAGACAGATAAACTATGGCTACACCTTC.

The chain is built from TRBV29-1 and TRBJ1-1; unclear D gene. CDR1 and CDR2 from the germline V gene are SQVTM and ANQGSEA. V lost 2 bases and J 1 base, leaving 5 bases between the germline ends. The CDR3 is 12 amino acids. CDR3 in amino acids: CSVEKTNTEAFF. DNA for the CDR3: TGCAGCGTTGAAAAAACGAACACTGAAGCTTTCTTT.

The V gene is TRBV11-1, the J gene TRBJ1-1, with no clear D. This CDR3 spans 13 amino acids. CDR1 is SGHAT, CDR2 FQDESV, per germline (reference sequence). Trimming removed 3 bases from V and 4 bases from J, with 9 bases in between. The CDR3 DNA follows: TGTGCCAGCAGCTTTGGGGTAGGCACTGAAGCTTTCTTT. Translated: CASSFGVGTEAFF.

V usage is TRBV28 and J usage is TRBJ1-1, with D unclear. This CDR3 comprises 11 residues. The V gene lost 7 bases and the J gene lost 0 bases, with 3 bases spanning the gap. Germline CDR1 reads MDHEN; CDR2 reads SYDVKM. CDR3 sequence (DNA): TGTGCCAGCACAGTGAACACTGAAGCTTTCTTT. As protein: CASTVNTEAFF.